This TCR beta chain originates from a study of radiation and T cells in renal cell carcinoma. The overall study: Nephrectomy followed 15 Gy stereotactic body radiation by 4 weeks.

CDR1 and CDR2 (germline): MGHDK, SYGVNS. The CDR3 is 11 residues long. The assay was immunoSEQ multiplex PCR, and TCRdb's table has in-frame clones only and misses some. Of 150,000 or so clones detected, approximately 86% appear once; the ten largest clones hold over 10%. Time point reported: blood 2 weeks post-SBRT. Stated treatment: 15 Gy SBRT to primary tumor, nephrectomy 4 weeks later. Serial blood draws occurred at baseline and 2 and 4 weeks post-SBRT. This renal cell carcinoma was of the clear cell type. About this clone itself: Its target is not known.

General study results and limits: In blood, top tumor clones expanded by 2 weeks, shrinking by 4.

The rearrangement links TRBV25-1 to TRBJ2-5; D not resolved. The DNA end lines up better with TRBJ2-7; the J call may be wrong. The specimen comprised blood, sampled from a patient whose treatment included radiotherapy and nephrectomy. This receptor was obtained from a woman aged 45-65 years with renal cell carcinoma. As DNA, the CDR3 is TGTGCCAGCAGTGAACAGGACGAGCAGTACTTC. Translating gives CASSEQDEQYF.